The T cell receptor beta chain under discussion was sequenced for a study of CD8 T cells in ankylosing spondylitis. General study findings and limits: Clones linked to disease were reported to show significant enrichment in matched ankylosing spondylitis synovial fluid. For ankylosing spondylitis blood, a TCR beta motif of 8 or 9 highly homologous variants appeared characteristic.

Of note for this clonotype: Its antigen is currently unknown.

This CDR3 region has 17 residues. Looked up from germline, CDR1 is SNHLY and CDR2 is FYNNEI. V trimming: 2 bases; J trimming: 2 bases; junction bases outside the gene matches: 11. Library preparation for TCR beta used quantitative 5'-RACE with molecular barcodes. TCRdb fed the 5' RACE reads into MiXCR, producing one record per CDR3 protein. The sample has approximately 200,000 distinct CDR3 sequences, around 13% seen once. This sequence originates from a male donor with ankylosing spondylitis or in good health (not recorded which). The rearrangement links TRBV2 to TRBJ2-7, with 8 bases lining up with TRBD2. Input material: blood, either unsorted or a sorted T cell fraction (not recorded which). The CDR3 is CASSENSASGSAYEQYF. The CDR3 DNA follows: TGTGCCAGCAGTGAAAATTCTGCGAGCGGGAGTGCCTACGAGCAGTACTTC. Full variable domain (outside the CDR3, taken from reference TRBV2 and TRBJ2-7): EPEVTQTPSHQVTQMGQEVILRCVPISNHLYFYWYRQILGQKVEFLVSFYNNEISEKSEIFDDQFSVERPDGSNFTLKIRSTKLEDSAMYFCASSENSASGSAYEQYFGPGTRLTVT.